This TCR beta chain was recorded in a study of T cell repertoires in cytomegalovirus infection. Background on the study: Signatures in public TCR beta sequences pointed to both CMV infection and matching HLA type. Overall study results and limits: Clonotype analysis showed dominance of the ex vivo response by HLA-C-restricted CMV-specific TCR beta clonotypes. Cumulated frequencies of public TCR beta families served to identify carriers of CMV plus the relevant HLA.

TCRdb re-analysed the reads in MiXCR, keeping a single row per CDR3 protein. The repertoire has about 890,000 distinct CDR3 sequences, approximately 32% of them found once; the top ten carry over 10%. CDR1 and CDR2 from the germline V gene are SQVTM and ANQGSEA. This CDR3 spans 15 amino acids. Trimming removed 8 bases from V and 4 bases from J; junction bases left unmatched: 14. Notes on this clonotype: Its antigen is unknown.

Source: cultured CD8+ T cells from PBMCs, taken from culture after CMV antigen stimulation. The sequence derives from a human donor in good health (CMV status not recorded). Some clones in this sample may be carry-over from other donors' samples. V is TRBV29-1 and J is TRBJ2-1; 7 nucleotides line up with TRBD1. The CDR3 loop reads CSTLGYRGVYNEQFF. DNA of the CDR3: TGCAGCACCTTAGGGTACAGGGGTGTGTACAATGAGCAGTTCTTC.